The present T cell receptor beta chain was sequenced within a study of blood T cell repertoires in COVID-19. Trimming cost V 6 bases and J 7 bases, with 15 bases left between them. In germline, CDR1 is ENHRY, CDR2 SYGVKD. The CDR3 is made up of 13 amino acids. Data came from immunoSEQ multiplex PCR; TCRdb stores just in-frame clones and leaves some out. The sample lists tens of thousands of clones, more than 60% occurring once. Relative to its sample, this clone is medium-sized. Sequencing was performed on peripheral blood. The rearrangement joins TRBV10-3 to TRBJ1-2, with a possible D match to TRBD1 (6 bases). The clonotype comes from a woman aged 65 to 85 with acute or convalescent COVID-19. DNA of the CDR3: TGTGCCATCAGAGCCACAGGGAGGGGTGGCTACACCTTC. Protein: CAIRATGRGGYTF.